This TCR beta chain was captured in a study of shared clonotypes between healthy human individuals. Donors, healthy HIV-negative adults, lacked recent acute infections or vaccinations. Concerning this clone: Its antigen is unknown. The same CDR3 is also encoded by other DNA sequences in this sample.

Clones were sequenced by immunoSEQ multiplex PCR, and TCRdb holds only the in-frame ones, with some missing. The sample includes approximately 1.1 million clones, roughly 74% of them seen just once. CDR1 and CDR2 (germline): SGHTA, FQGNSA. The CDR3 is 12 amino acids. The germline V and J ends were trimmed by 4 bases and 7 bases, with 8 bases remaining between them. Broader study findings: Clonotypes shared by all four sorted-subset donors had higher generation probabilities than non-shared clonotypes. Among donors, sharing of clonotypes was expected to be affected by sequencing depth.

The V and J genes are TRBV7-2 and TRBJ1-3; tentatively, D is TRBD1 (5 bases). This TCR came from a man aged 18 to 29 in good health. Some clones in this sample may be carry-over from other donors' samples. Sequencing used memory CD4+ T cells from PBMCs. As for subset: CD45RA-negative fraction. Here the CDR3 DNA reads TGTGCCAGCAGCTCCCAGGGTAACACCATATATTTT. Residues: CASSSQGNTIYF. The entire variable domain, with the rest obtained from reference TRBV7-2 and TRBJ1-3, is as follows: GAGVSQSPSNKVTEKGKDVELRCDPISGHTALYWYRQSLGQGLEFLIYFQGNSAPDKSGLPSDRFSAERTGGSVSTLTIQRTQQEDSAVYLCASSSQGNTIYFGEGSWLTVV.